These T cell receptor beta chains were read from a single sample in a study of cytomegalovirus exposure and HLA in healthy donors. Generated by immunoSEQ multiplex PCR, the TCRdb table keeps only in-frame clones and is missing some. The table lists about 130,000 clones, over 65% of them singletons. Sequenced sample: PBMCs. These receptors originate from a man aged 50 or older in good health and CMV-seronegative. Both conserved end residues are part of each CDR3. D genes are given only for firm matches. Expanded clones are given a class, and other clones once, few, many or no size at all.

j_gene	d_gene	abundance	v_gene	CDR3aa	CDR3nt
TRBJ2-7	TRBD2	NA	TRBV7-2	CASSPGTSVEQYF	TGTGCCAGCAGCCCCGGGACTAGCGTCGAGCAGTACTTC
TRBJ2-2	TRBD2	once	TRBV5-1	CASSFSGASRTGELFF	TGCGCCAGCAGCTTTAGCGGGGCTTCGAGGACCGGGGAGCTGTTTTTT
TRBJ2-7	TRBD2	NA	TRBV10-3	CATGAGGGYEQYF	TGTGCCACCGGGGCGGGAGGTGGCTACGAGCAGTACTTC
TRBJ2-1	TRBD2	NA	TRBV6-5	CASTRRRGSYNEQFF	TGTGCCAGCACCCGCCGCCGCGGGAGTTACAATGAGCAGTTCTTC
TRBJ2-6	NA	NA	TRBV10-2	CASGQGISGANVLTF	TGCGCCAGCGGCCAGGGAATCTCTGGGGCCAACGTCCTGACTTTC
TRBJ2-7	NA	NA	TRBV11-2	CASSAGYEQYF	TGTGCCAGCAGCGCAGGTTACGAGCAGTACTTC
TRBJ2-7	TRBD2	NA	TRBV4-2	CASSQSRGDYEQYF	TGTGCCAGCAGCCAAAGTCGGGGGGACTACGAGCAGTACTTC
TRBJ1-2	TRBD1	NA	TRBV10-2	CASSELPGQGFSPYGYTF	TGCGCCAGCAGTGAGCTTCCGGGACAGGGATTCTCCCCCTATGGCTACACCTTC
TRBJ2-7	NA	NA	TRBV12-2	CASRLAVAYF	TGTGCAAGTCGCTTAGCAGTGGCATACTTC
TRBJ1-1	NA	NA	TRBV5-1	CASRRETEAFF	TGCGCCAGCAGACGCGAGACTGAAGCTTTCTTT
TRBJ2-1	NA	few	TRBV18	CASSPTSGGSFNEQFF	TGTGCCAGCTCTCCGACGAGCGGAGGATCCTTCAATGAGCAGTTCTTC
TRBJ2-3	TRBD2	NA	TRBV4-1	CASSQDIGRVSDTQYF	TGCGCCAGCAGCCAAGATATAGGGAGGGTATCAGATACGCAGTATTTT
TRBJ2-3	NA	NA	TRBV10-3	CAIRSGGSGGTDTQYF	TGTGCCATCAGAAGCGGCGGGTCAGGCGGTACAGATACGCAGTATTTT
TRBJ2-2	NA	few	TRBV4-1	CASSQAFVNTGELFF	TGCGCCAGCAGCCAAGCCTTCGTAAACACCGGGGAGCTGTTTTTT
TRBJ2-7	NA	NA	TRBV28	CPGEASSYEQYF	TGTCCCGGGGAGGCGAGCTCCTACGAGCAGTACTTC
TRBJ1-5	NA	NA	TRBV2	CASSKTEDSNQPQHF	TGTGCCAGCAGCAAGACAGAAGATAGCAATCAGCCCCAGCATTTT
TRBJ2-2	TRBD2	NA	TRBV7-2	CASITGTSATNTGELFF	TGTGCCAGCATCACCGGGACTAGCGCTACGAACACCGGGGAGCTGTTTTTT
TRBJ2-1	TRBD2	NA	TRBV9	CASSVGLAGGPGTVYNEQFF	TGTGCCAGCAGCGTTGGACTAGCGGGAGGCCCGGGTACAGTCTACAATGAGCAGTTCTTC
TRBJ2-7	NA	NA	TRBV12-2	CASRLPRLGGYEQYF	TGTGCAAGTCGCTTGCCCCGCTTAGGAGGCTACGAGCAGTACTTC
TRBJ1-1	NA	NA	TRBV7-9	CASSLQGPNTEAFF	TGTGCCAGCAGCTTACAGGGCCCGAACACTGAAGCTTTCTTT
TRBJ2-3	NA	NA	TRBV28	CASTFGGPPTDTQYF	TGTGCCAGCACCTTCGGAGGCCCGCCCACAGATACGCAGTATTTT
TRBJ2-2	TRBD1	NA	TRBV7-8	CASSRQGPPNTGELFF	TGTGCCAGCAGCCGACAGGGCCCACCGAACACCGGGGAGCTGTTTTTT
TRBJ2-2	NA	once	TRBV7-9	CASSLNEGGELFF	TGTGCCAGCAGCTTAAACGAGGGCGGGGAGCTGTTTTTT
TRBJ2-3	TRBD1	NA	TRBV28	CASSRDREVRQYF	TGTGCCAGCAGCCGAGACAGGGAAGTTAGGCAGTATTTT
TRBJ2-7	TRBD1	NA	TRBV6-5	CASSLQGPLDEQYF	TGTGCCAGCAGCCTACAGGGGCCCCTTGACGAGCAGTACTTC
TRBJ1-4	TRBD1	few	TRBV11-2	CASSQSGPVTGGKLFF	TGTGCCAGCTCCCAGTCGGGGCCCGTCACAGGGGGAAAACTGTTTTTT
TRBJ1-3	NA	NA	TRBV6-1	CASSEGAWGVSGNTIYF	TGTGCCAGCAGTGAAGGTGCCTGGGGGGTCTCTGGAAACACCATATATTTT
TRBJ1-5	NA	few	TRBV7-2	CASSINSINQPQHF	TGTGCCAGCAGCATAAACAGTATCAATCAGCCCCAGCATTTT
TRBJ1-1	NA	NA	TRBV5-1	CASSWGSNTEAFF	TGCGCCAGCAGCTGGGGCAGCAACACTGAAGCTTTCTTT
TRBJ2-3	TRBD2	NA	TRBV5-1	CASSRLLSGGSTDAQYF	TGCGCCAGCAGCCGACTGCTTAGCGGGGGAAGCACAGATGCGCAGTATTTT
TRBJ2-7	TRBD1	few	TRBV19	CASSSWTGPYEQYF	TGTGCCAGTAGTAGCTGGACAGGGCCCTACGAGCAGTACTTC
TRBJ2-1	TRBD2	NA	TRBV5-1	CASSPGAGTSGHNEQFF	TGCGCCAGCAGCCCGGGTGCCGGGACTAGCGGACACAATGAGCAGTTCTTC
TRBJ1-2	TRBD1	NA	TRBV6-6	CASSLEGAAGYTF	TGTGCCAGCAGTTTAGAGGGGGCGGCTGGCTACACCTTC
TRBJ2-1	TRBD2	NA	TRBV7-3	CASSLGLAGENEQFF	TGTGCCAGCAGCTTAGGGCTGGCGGGAGAAAATGAGCAGTTCTTC
TRBJ2-2	NA	NA	TRBV7-8	CASSFTHRTTGELFF	TGTGCCAGCAGCTTTACCCACCGGACTACCGGGGAGCTGTTTTTT
TRBJ2-3	TRBD1	NA	TRBV10-1	CASSAAQGQGARDTQYF	TGCGCCAGCAGTGCGGCTCAGGGACAGGGGGCACGGGATACGCAGTATTTT
TRBJ2-5	NA	NA	TRBV7-2	CASSSFAVKETQYF	TGTGCCAGCAGCTCCTTTGCGGTTAAAGAGACCCAGTACTTC
TRBJ2-3	NA	NA	TRBV9	CASSPLSDTQYF	TGTGCCAGCAGCCCCCTCTCGGATACGCAGTATTTT
TRBJ2-1	TRBD2	NA	TRBV19	CASSRLAITYNEQFF	TGTGCCAGTAGCAGACTAGCCATTACCTACAATGAGCAGTTCTTC
TRBJ1-5	NA	NA	TRBV27	CASSLGTGGQPQHF	TGTGCCAGCAGTTTAGGGACCGGGGGTCAGCCCCAGCATTTT
TRBJ2-7	NA	few	TRBV30	CAWGRAYEQYF	TGTGCCTGGGGCAGGGCCTACGAGCAGTACTTC
TRBJ2-5	TRBD2	once	TRBV9	CASSATSGRAQETQYF	TGTGCCAGCAGCGCGACTAGCGGGAGGGCCCAAGAGACCCAGTACTTC
TRBJ2-5	TRBD1	NA	TRBV4-1	CASSQGTGGGETQYF	TGCGCCAGCAGCCAAGGTACAGGGGGCGGGGAGACCCAGTACTTC